The clone carrying this T cell receptor beta chain appeared a single time. Its target is not known. The PCR made use of 60 Vbeta and 13 Jbeta primers. The assay was immunoSEQ multiplex PCR, and TCRdb's table has in-frame clones only and misses some. The sample consists of some 110,000 clones, approximately 84% of them appearing once. This sample stems from a study of cytomegalovirus exposure and HLA in healthy donors. Study findings and constraints: Cytomegalovirus-associated TCR beta chains were listed, numbering around 150. A previous analysis found most TCR beta V segments productive roughly 87% or roughly 30% of the time.

Germline V gives CDR1 LNHDA, CDR2 SQIVND (reference sequence). The length of the CDR3 is 17 residues. The J segment lost 5 bases and the V segment lost 3 bases, leaving 8 bases of the junction unmatched. The genes are TRBV19 and TRBJ2-3; 13 positions agree with TRBD2. This clonotype was obtained from a male donor in good health and CMV-seronegative. The specimen sequenced was PBMCs. The CDR3 nucleotides read TGTGCCAGTAGTATTTCCGGGACTAGCGGGATGGGAGATACGCAGTATTTT. Translating it yields CASSISGTSGMGDTQYF.